Each of the 7 T cell receptor beta chains below was sequenced from the same sample in a study of blood T cell repertoires in COVID-19. Only in-frame clones appear in the TCRdb table, and some are missing; sequencing was by immunoSEQ multiplex PCR. The table has about 280,000 clones, around 90% seen once. The specimen sequenced was PBMCs or T cells enriched from blood (not recorded which). These receptor sequences come from a woman aged 40-49 years who had recovered from COVID-19.

The genes are TRBV7-9 and TRBJ1-2; TRBD1 is a possible D gene (6 bases). V was clipped by 1 base and J by 4 bases, with 7 bases between them. The CDR3 has 13 residues. Germline V CDR1 and CDR2: SEHNR, FQNEAQ (reference sequence). CDR3 loop: CASSLGRGYGYTF. CDR3 bases: TGTGCCAGCAGCTTAGGCAGGGGCTATGGCTACACCTTC.

The chain recombines TRBV28 with TRBJ2-5, with TRBD2 identical over 14 bases. The CDR3 spans 15 residues. Trimming removed 3 bases from V and 5 bases from J; junction bases left unmatched: 2. CDR1 MDHEN and CDR2 SYDVKM come from the germline V gene. CDR3 sequence reads: CASSFRLAGGETQYF. The CDR3, as DNA: TGTGCCAGCAGTTTTCGACTAGCGGGAGGGGAGACCCAGTACTTC.

The rearrangement uses TRBV27 and TRBJ2-5; TRBD1 matches at 8 bases. The CDR3 runs 15 residues. Germline-derived CDR1 and CDR2 are MNHEY and SMNVEV (reference sequence). Trimming cost V 5 bases and J 1 base; bases outside gene matches: 6. The CDR3 nucleotides read TGTGCCAGCAGTAAAGACACAGGGGGCCAAGAGACCCAGTACTTC. It translates to CASSKDTGGQETQYF.

This clone was detected only a few times. The gene calls are TRBV14 and TRBJ2-7; TRBD2 matches at 13 bases. This CDR3 region has 17 residues. J was trimmed by 5 bases and V by 0 bases; bases with no gene match: 7. CDR1 SGHDN and CDR2 FVKESK come from the germline V gene. The CDR3 loop is CASSQDRTSGSAHEQYF. CDR3 nucleotide sequence: TGTGCCAGCAGCCAAGATAGGACTAGCGGGAGTGCCCACGAGCAGTACTTC.

CDR3 region: CASSHGSSYNSPLHF. The CDR3 DNA reads TGTGCCAGCAGCCATGGGAGCTCCTATAATTCACCCCTCCACTTT. The chain couples TRBV3-1 (or the pseudogene TRBV3-2) to TRBJ1-6; D is ambiguous. The V gene's germline CDR1 is LGHDT and CDR2 YNNKEL (reference sequence). The CDR3 extends over 15 amino acids. V dropped 3 bases and J dropped 0 bases, with 6 bases sitting between them.

This clone was observed a few times. The chain combines TRBV6-5 with TRBJ1-6; D not resolved. This CDR3 spans 13 amino acids. Germline-derived CDR1 and CDR2 are MNHEY and SVGAGI. The V and J ends lost 6 bases and 3 bases respectively, with 6 bases between them. The CDR3 sequence is CASRRDYNSPLHF. CDR3 in DNA: TGTGCCAGCAGGAGGGACTATAATTCACCCCTCCACTTT.

The genes are TRBV28 and TRBJ1-5, with D possibly matching TRBD1 (5 bases). CDR3 size: 12 residues. Germline V CDR1 and CDR2: MDHEN, SYDVKM. The germline V and J ends were trimmed by 7 bases and 8 bases, with 12 bases remaining between them. The CDR3 DNA reads TGTGCCAGCACCTCAGGGTCTGAGCCCCAGCATTTT. Translation gives CASTSGSEPQHF.